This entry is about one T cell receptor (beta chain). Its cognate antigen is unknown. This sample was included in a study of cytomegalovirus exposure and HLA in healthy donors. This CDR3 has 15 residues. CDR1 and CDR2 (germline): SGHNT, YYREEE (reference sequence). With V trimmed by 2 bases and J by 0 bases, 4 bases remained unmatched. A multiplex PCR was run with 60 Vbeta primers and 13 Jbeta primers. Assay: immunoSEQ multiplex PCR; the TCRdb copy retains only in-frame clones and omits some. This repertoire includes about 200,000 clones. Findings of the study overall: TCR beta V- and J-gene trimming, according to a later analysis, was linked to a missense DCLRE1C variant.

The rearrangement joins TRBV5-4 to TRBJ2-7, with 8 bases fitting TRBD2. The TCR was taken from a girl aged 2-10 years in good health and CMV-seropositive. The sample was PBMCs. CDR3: CASSLKRETSYEQYF. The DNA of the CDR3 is TGTGCCAGCAGCTTAAAGCGGGAGACCTCCTACGAGCAGTACTTC. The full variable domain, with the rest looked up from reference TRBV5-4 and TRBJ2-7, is ETGVTQSPTHLIKTRGQQVTLRCSSQSGHNTVSWYQQALGQGPQFIFQYYREEENGRGNFPPRFSGLQFPNYSSELNVNALELDDSALYLCASSLKRETSYEQYFGPGTRLTVT.